This T cell receptor (beta chain) originates from a study of T cell changes during pregnancy in multiple sclerosis. Clones were sequenced by immunoSEQ multiplex PCR, and TCRdb holds only the in-frame ones, with some missing. The data hold tens of thousands of clones, with around 92% observed a single time. The germline CDR1 and CDR2 sequences are SQVTM and ANQGSEA. The CDR3 runs 11 residues. V gave up 4 bases and J gave up 6 bases, with 10 bases separating them. The chain recombines TRBV29-1 with TRBJ2-7; D may be TRBD1 (5 bases). This TCR was sampled from a female donor with multiple sclerosis, enrolled in a pregnancy study. The sequenced sample consisted of peripheral blood. In DNA form, the CDR3 reads TGCAGCGTTGGGCAGGGTCGCGAGCAGTACTTC. Translated: CSVGQGREQYF.